The clone carrying this TCR beta chain was observed many times. Its antigen is unknown. These data are taken from a study of regulatory T cells in long-lasting Graves disease. Study results and caveats: Relative to new patients (roughly 950), persistent patients exhibited greater sharing of public clonotypes (around 2,500). Segments TRBV28, TRBJ1-2 and TRBJ2-5 showed preferential usage in persistent disease.

Time point given: newly diagnosed GD, antithyroid drugs for less than 3 months. Following extraction of RNA from PBMCs, that RNA was used to make the TCR library. iRepertoire HTBI primers and Arm-PCR of CDR3 regions built TCR beta libraries. TCRdb processed the multiplex PCR reads anew with MiXCR; each CDR3 protein has one entry. The sample has some 490,000 distinct CDR3 sequences, around 12% seen once. V shed 2 bases and J 8 bases; nucleotides not matched to a gene: 10. The germline V gene has CDR1 MNHNS and CDR2 SASEGT. The CDR3 is 16 amino acids. These data were also filed under a second study, of T cells in Graves' hyperthyroidism and ophthalmopathy.

Sequenced material: peripheral blood mononuclear cells (PBMCs), taken at new diagnosis, from a patient treated with antithyroid drugs. This clonotype was sampled from a woman aged 25 to 39 with Graves disease. The V call is TRBV6-1, the J call TRBJ2-1; 9 nucleotides align to TRBD2. For the CDR3, the DNA is TGTGCCAGCAGTGAACAGGGTAGCGGGAGTAGGGATGAGCAGTTCTTC. Its translation is CASSEQGSGSRDEQFF.